These T cell receptor beta chains were read from a single sample in a study of shared clonotypes between healthy human individuals. Profiling relied on immunoSEQ multiplex PCR, and the TCRdb table lists in-frame clones only, not all of them. The table lists approximately 620,000 clones, more than 95% of them singletons. Material: naive CD4+ T cells sorted from blood. The source of these receptors is a woman in her 30s in good health. Both conserved end residues are part of each CDR3.

>TRBV10-3
CAISGNGQETQYF
>TRBV5-4
CASSLWGGVSVGYTF
>TRBV19
CASSIGDRGRTGELFF
>TRBV6-5
CASSWGQGSGANVLTF
>TRBV23-1
CASSQSSLGGGNQPQHF
>TRBV7-9
CASSFRISGANVLTF
>TRBV7-9
CASSLNVQPQHF
>TRBV7-9
CASSSDSNQPQHF
>TRBV7-8
CASSTMGLTSTDTQYF
>TRBV6-4
CASSEWGATYNEQFF
>TRBV28
CASTLANLEATNEKLFF
>TRBV9
CASSLGGLESPLHF
>TRBV7-3
CASSSTSGNYNEQFF
>TRBV15
CATSINGGQPQHF
>TRBV7-2
CASSLGQPYEQYF
>TRBV7-8
CASKGVTANTGELFF
>TRBV6-5
CASSRLDSNYEQFF
>TRBV5-1
CASSWGSPSNEQFF
>TRBV7-8
CASSLVGQLAQPQHF
>TRBV30
CAWSVLLAGGNEQFF
>TRBV28
CASMGLQTTNEKLFF
>TRBV7-1
CASSLDPRPGYGYTF
>TRBV11-3
CASSLSDRGGHEQFF
>TRBV7-9
CASSLAAGSYNEQFF
>TRBV5-1
CASSLEPRGDQPQHF
>TRBV4-1
CASSPGRATNEKLFF
>TRBV19
CASSIREGDLVYGYTF
>TRBV14
CASRRMNTEAFF
>TRBV28
CASSSTAGGGWPQHF
>TRBV5-1
CASSFGGPSSGNTIYF
>TRBV10-3
CAITSGTTYEQYF
>TRBV4-2
CASSQPGLAGGYNEQFF
>TRBV1
CTSSQATILGGPFIGELFF
>TRBV14
CASSQDLGLANYNEQFF
>TRBV28
CASSHLDYVGTDTQYF
>TRBV19
CASSMQREASEQYF
>TRBV2
CASSEAQLGNQPQHF
>TRBV19
CASSMLDRDQETQYF
>TRBV2
CASRRDSYEQFF
>TRBV2
CASTWSDGANVLTF
>TRBV7-9
CASSLVYQGLGTGELFF
>TRBV7-6
CASSLEAGYSNQPQHF
>TRBV11-2
CASSTRVGEAKLFF
>TRBV6-5
CASRVDDTGELFF
>TRBV7-3
CASSQGLAGLLSTDTQYF
>TRBV10-3
CAISESEGQPQHF
>TRBV28
CASSRSAYNEQFF
>TRBV20-1
CSARVGNEQYF
>TRBV18
CASSLRTGENTEAFF
>TRBV11-2
CASSRGTSTETQYF
>TRBV4-1
CASSQDWLPRFSYNEQFF